This entry is about one T cell receptor (beta chain). The antigen it binds to is not known. This may arise from a read error, as a much more abundant clone is one base away. Per the germline V gene, SGHRS is the CDR1 and YFSETQ is the CDR2. The CDR3 spans 14 residues, from the cysteine through the phenylalanine. The read is trimmed to its CDR3 DNA, 42 bases read in frame from base 1. Relative to germline, V is missing 4 bases and J is missing 10 bases, with 8 bases of the junction outside any gene match. The data stem from a study of neurological immune-mediated disorders (dated by TCRdb to between 2017 and 2020). Looking at the study overall: The study compared peripheral blood TCR-beta repertoires of HTLV-I-associated myelopathy (HAM/TSP) patients, multiple sclerosis patients and healthy controls using UMI-based sequencing. Alongside PBMC samples, the set of 106 TCR-beta libraries contained longitudinal samples, technical triplicates, and paired CD4+ and CD8+ T-cell subsets that had been sorted. The cohort was made up of about 68 subjects, consisting of around 14 HAM/TSP patients, some 34 multiple sclerosis patients and around 20 healthy controls. Study-level results and caveats: TCR clonal expansion was greatest in HAM/TSP patients and smallest in MS patients, who ranked below even healthy controls. No identical CDR3 amino acid sequences were shared among expanded clones across subjects, suggesting private TCR-beta repertoires in all groups.

cDNA was synthesized by template-switch 5'RACE using a primer with a 10-nucleotide random unique molecular identifier that tagged each TCR transcript. Every sequencing run covered 15-18 subjects and yielded more than 160 million TCR-beta sequences. The RNeasy kit was used for extraction of total RNA. The KAPA Real-time Library Amplification kit was used to amplify TCR-beta VDJ regions with primers targeting the TCR constant region and the 5'RACE anchor. Sample indexes and Illumina adaptors were added in a first PCR, after which library yield was increased in a second PCR. After Ampure bead purification, the roughly 650 bp TCR product was size-selected on a 2% E-gel SizeSelection system. Before pooling, libraries had their quality checked on a Bioanalyzer, their concentration measured with Qubit, and their quantity determined with the Kapa Library Quantification kit. An Illumina HiSeq 2500 sequenced the libraries paired-end 2 x 150 bp. To increase sequence diversity, about 25-30% phiX was spiked into each library pool. The authors' analysis ran thus. Quality-filtered reads were processed with the UMI-based MiGEC pipeline, and over 75% of raw TCR sequences were removed by the MiGEC pipeline during error correction. IMGT germline references were used for alignment of VDJ genes, and clonotypes were defined by a unique CDR3 amino acid sequence together with V-J genes. Clonal expansion, Shannon diversity, and CDR3 relatedness (CalcPairwiseDistances, ClusterSamples) were evaluated with VDJtools, and phylogenetic trees were built with CLCbio workbench. Clones with at least 8 unique UMIs were defined as expanded, with this threshold being based on coefficient-of-variation modelling across technical triplicates. TCRdb's own reprocessing of the public reads used fastp at Q25 and MiXCR and kept productive beta chains. When rows share a CDR3 protein, they turn into one entry using the most common DNA and genes. These V and J calls rely on TCRdb rather than the paper's analysis. The sample table lists tens of thousands of distinct CDR3 sequences, about an eighth of them with a count of one. The biggest ten clones account for approximately 1.8% of the sample.

Blood bank volunteers in Maryland, USA served as the healthy controls. For unsorted PBMC libraries, 2 million PBMCs were used after storage in RNAlater at -80 degrees C until RNA extraction. Peripheral blood was subjected to Ficoll-Hypaque density gradient centrifugation to isolate PBMCs, which were then cryopreserved in liquid nitrogen. What was sequenced was PBMCs. The V gene is TRBV5-1 and the J gene is TRBJ1-6, and TRBD1 aligns with 7 junction nucleotides. The sequence was collected from a man aged 55-75 years in good health. The CDR3 in this case is CASSLGQWSSPLHF. The DNA sequence is given as TGCGCCAGCAGCCTGGGACAGTGGTCCTCACCCCTCCACTTT. The full variable domain, with segments outside the CDR3 supplied by the reference TRBV5-1 and TRBJ1-6 proteins, appears as KAGVTQTPRYLIKTRGQQVTLSCSPISGHRSVSWYQQTPGQGLQFLFEYFSETQRNKGNFPGRFSGRQFSNSRSEMNVSTLELGDSALYLCASSLGQWSSPLHFGNGTRLTVT.